This T cell receptor beta chain appears in the sequencing data of a study of PD-1 blockade in classical Hodgkin lymphoma. This clone was seen more than once but under ten times. What it binds is not known. Every patient had relapsed following autologous stem cell transplantation, and cohorts differed in brentuximab vedotin exposure. Best responses fell into complete response, partial response or progressive disease. Whole-study findings and limits: Among the patients, those starting nivolumab under 1 year after ASCT were excluded. Whereas CD4+ TCR diversity had risen significantly by C4D1, CD8+ TCR diversity had not. In newly diagnosed patients, baseline TCR diversity was reportedly below that of healthy donors.

The ends were cut back, 1 base at V and 4 bases at J, with 10 bases in the middle. Germline CDR1 is SGHDN and CDR2 is FVKESK. The CDR3 is made up of 14 amino acids. The protocol was immunoSEQ multiplex PCR, while the TCRdb copy is restricted to in-frame clones and leaves out a portion. The table records about 22,000 clones, over 60% of them present only once. The TCR originated in a human donor with classical Hodgkin lymphoma. The sample here was peripheral blood mononuclear cells (PBMCs), taken before the second cycle of nivolumab. V gene TRBV14 combines with J gene TRBJ1-1, with D unresolved. In DNA form, the CDR3 reads TGTGCCAGCAGCCAAGTGAATGTCGGCACTGAAGCTTTCTTT. Protein sequence: CASSQVNVGTEAFF.